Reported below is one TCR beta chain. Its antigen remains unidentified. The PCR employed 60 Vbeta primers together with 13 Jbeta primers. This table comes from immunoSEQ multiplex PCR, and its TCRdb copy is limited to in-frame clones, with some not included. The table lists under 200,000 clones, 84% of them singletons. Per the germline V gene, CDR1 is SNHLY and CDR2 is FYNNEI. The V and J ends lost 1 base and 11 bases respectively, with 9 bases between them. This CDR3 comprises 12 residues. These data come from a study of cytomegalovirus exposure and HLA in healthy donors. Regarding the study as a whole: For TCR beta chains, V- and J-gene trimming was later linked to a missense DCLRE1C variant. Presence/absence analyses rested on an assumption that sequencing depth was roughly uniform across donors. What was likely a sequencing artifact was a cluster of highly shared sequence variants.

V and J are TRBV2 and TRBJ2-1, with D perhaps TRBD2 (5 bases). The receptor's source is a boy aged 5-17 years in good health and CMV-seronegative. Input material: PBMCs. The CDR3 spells CASSEEDLQQFF. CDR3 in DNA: TGTGCCAGCAGTGAAGAGGACTTACAGCAGTTCTTC.